These 18 T cell receptor beta chains came from one sample sequenced in a study of vaccination effects on CD4 cells after COVID-19. The antigens for these receptors are not known. The repertoire was sequenced with immunoSEQ multiplex PCR; TCRdb's copy has only in-frame clones and lacks some. The repertoire includes roughly 30,000 clones, about 75% of them detected once, and 6.5% to 7.5% sits in the top ten. Culture proceeded for 10 days, and CD4+ T cells were then isolated. This person's SARS-CoV-2 infection, confirmed by PCR, occurred between March and December 2020. Each participant received a vaccine that was either BNT162b2 or mRNA-1273, given as two doses. Sequenced here: CD4+ T cells from PBMCs cultured without peptide, sampled after COVID-19 vaccination. These TCRs come from a human donor who had a prior SARS-CoV-2 infection.

To note about this clone: An end of the junction differs from the germline gene, which may be a read error. This chain connects TRBV7-7 to TRBJ2-5; TRBD2 might be the D (5 bases). The CDR3 runs 14 residues. Per the germline V gene, CDR1 is SSHAT and CDR2 is FNYEAQ (reference sequence). CDR3 DNA sequence: TGTGCTAGCAGCTCTGCGCCTAGCTCGGAGACCCAGTACTTC. Translated, it gives CASSSAPSSETQYF.

In its sample, this clone was seen once. The gene calls are TRBV9 and TRBJ2-1, with D hard to call. CDR1 and CDR2 from the germline V gene are SGDLS and YYNGEE. This CDR3 comprises 15 residues. Trimming removed 3 bases from V and 7 bases from J, with 17 bases in between. The CDR3: CASSAEGENWNEQFF. The DNA for the CDR3 is TGTGCCAGCAGCGCCGAAGGAGAAAACTGGAATGAGCAGTTCTTC.

J is TRBJ2-3 and V is TRBV14; D gene uncertain. This CDR3 has 13 residues. CDR1 SGHDN and CDR2 FVKESK come from the germline V gene. The germline V and J ends were trimmed by 1 base and 2 bases, with 4 bases remaining between them. The CDR3 is CASSQVDTDTQYF. CDR3 nucleotides: TGTGCCAGCAGCCAAGTAGACACAGATACGCAGTATTTT.

The rearrangement links TRBV6-2 or TRBV6-3 to TRBJ2-6; no clear D gene. The CDR3 is 15 residues long. Trimming pared 1 base from V and 1 base from J, leaving 5 bases between. The V gene's germline CDR1 is MNHEY and CDR2 SVGEGT. The CDR3 bases are TGTGCCAGCAGTTACTGGTTTTCTGGGGCCAACGTCCTGACTTTC. It translates to CASSYWFSGANVLTF.

The J gene is TRBJ2-3, the V gene TRBV7-9; no firm D call. This CDR3 has 12 amino acids. The germline gives CDR1 SEHNR, CDR2 FQNEAQ (reference sequence). Trimming left V 2 bases short and J 5 bases short, with 5 bases between. The CDR3 reads CASSLSRDTQYF. Here the CDR3 DNA reads TGTGCCAGCAGCTTAAGTCGAGATACGCAGTATTTT.

The chain joins TRBV6-5 to TRBJ1-2; 7 positions match TRBD1. The CDR3 sequence is 13 residues long. The J segment lost 4 bases and the V segment lost 6 bases, leaving 5 bases of the junction unmatched. Germline CDR1 reads MNHEY; CDR2 reads SVGAGI. CDR3 in amino acids: CASRRDRFYGYTF. The CDR3 DNA reads TGTGCCAGCAGACGGGACAGATTCTATGGCTACACCTTC.

This chain uses TRBV6-1 with TRBJ2-2; 7 nucleotides match TRBD1. This CDR3 is 15 amino acids long. J lost 3 bases, V lost 2 bases, and 3 bases had no gene match. Germline-derived CDR1 and CDR2 are MNHNS and SASEGT. The chain's CDR3 is CASSEFGQDTGELFF. CDR3 nucleotides: TGTGCCAGCAGTGAATTTGGACAGGACACCGGGGAGCTGTTTTTT.

The chain combines TRBV24-1 with TRBJ2-5; TRBD2 agrees at 11 bases. The germline CDR1 and CDR2 sequences are KGHDR and SFDVKD. Losses at the gene ends were 3 bases for V and 5 bases for J; bases not matched to a gene: 4. The CDR3 extends over 15 amino acids. CDR3 DNA: TGTGCCACCAGTGATACTAGCGGGAGCGGTGAGACCCAGTACTTC. As protein: CATSDTSGSGETQYF.

CDR3 in DNA: TGCGCCAGCAGCCAAGGCGACACGGCGGGCGGCAATGAGCAGTTCTTC. This gives the protein CASSQGDTAGGNEQFF. The chain has TRBV4-1 and TRBJ2-1; tentatively, D is TRBD2 (5 bases). This CDR3 spans 16 amino acids. V lost 1 base and J lost 6, with 16 bases in between. Germline CDR1 reads MGHRA; CDR2 reads YSYEKL.

The chain recombines TRBV13 with TRBJ2-1; 10 positions match TRBD2. Looked up from germline, CDR1 is PRHDT and CDR2 is FYEKMQ (reference sequence). CDR3 size: 18 residues. V shed 6 bases and J 9 bases; nucleotides not matched to a gene: 20. CDR3 residues: CASRIEDLFQRGGGEQFF. CDR3 DNA: TGTGCCAGCAGAATAGAGGATTTATTTCAGCGGGGGGGCGGTGAGCAGTTCTTC.

The V call is TRBV3-1 (or the pseudogene TRBV3-2), the J call TRBJ2-7; 7 bases align to TRBD2. The CDR3 is 14 amino acids. The V gene end was trimmed by 4 bases and the J gene end by 6 bases; junction bases not matched to a gene: 9. CDR1 and CDR2 (germline): LGHDT, YNNKEL (reference sequence). The CDR3 loop is CASSPAGREAEQYF. CDR3 DNA sequence: TGTGCCAGCAGCCCGGCGGGCCGGGAGGCCGAGCAGTACTTC.

The rearrangement links TRBV6-5 to TRBJ1-3; tentatively, D is TRBD1 (5 bases). CDR1 MNHEY and CDR2 SVGAGI come from the germline V gene. V shed 6 bases and J shed 3 bases, with 15 bases lying between them. The CDR3 has 15 amino acids. The CDR3 DNA sequence: TGTGCCAGCAGAACGTGGGGGGAACGTGGAAACACCATATATTTT. Amino acid sequence: CASRTWGERGNTIYF.

This clone turned up a few times. This chain links TRBV5-4 with TRBJ2-1, with D perhaps matching TRBD1 or TRBD2 (5 bases each). Germline loops: CDR1 SGHNT, CDR2 YYREEE (reference sequence). The V gene lost 0 bases and the J gene lost 7 bases, with 11 bases spanning the gap. This CDR3 has 14 residues. CDR3 in amino acids: CASSLGGAVNEQFF. DNA of the CDR3: TGTGCCAGCAGCTTGGGAGGGGCGGTGAATGAGCAGTTCTTC.

This sequence joins TRBV4-1 and TRBJ2-3, with 8 bases identical to TRBD2. V shed 4 bases, J shed 1 base, and the junction held 10 bases outside the gene matches. Looked up from germline, CDR1 is MGHRA and CDR2 is YSYEKL. The CDR3 spans 17 residues. In nucleotides, the CDR3 is TGCGCCAGCAGCCTCGCACCCGTTAGCGGGGGCACAGATACGCAGTATTTT. This codes for CASSLAPVSGGTDTQYF.

The chain has TRBV28 and TRBJ2-3; D may be TRBD1 (5 bases). Trimming cost V 9 bases and J 2 bases, with 15 bases left between them. The length of the CDR3 is 14 residues. Germline CDR1 and CDR2: MDHEN and SYDVKM. The CDR3, as DNA: TGTGCCAGTGACGACAGAAAAACCACAGATACGCAGTATTTT. As protein: CASDDRKTTDTQYF.

The chain has TRBV25-1 and TRBJ2-5; 9 bases are shared with TRBD1. Germline CDR1 reads MGHDK; CDR2 reads SYGVNS. The CDR3 is made up of 14 amino acids. The V segment lost 4 bases and the J segment 5 bases; nucleotides outside the gene matches: 5. CDR3 protein: CASSGTGAVETQYF. In DNA form, the CDR3 reads TGTGCCAGCAGTGGGACAGGGGCGGTGGAGACCCAGTACTTC.

This clone was counted only a few times. The chain combines TRBV5-6 with TRBJ1-2, with TRBD1 matching 10 bases. This CDR3 is 15 amino acids long. Per germline, CDR1 SGHDT and CDR2 YYEEEE. With V trimmed by 0 bases and J by 2 bases, 1 base remained unmatched. The CDR3 bases are TGTGCCAGCAGCTTGGGACAGGGGGCCAACTATGGCTACACCTTC. Translating gives CASSLGQGANYGYTF.

V and J are TRBV6-5 and TRBJ1-1; D remains ambiguous. Deletions cut 2 bases from V and 7 bases from J, with 14 bases between. CDR1 and CDR2 (germline): MNHEY, SVGAGI. This CDR3 region has 14 residues. In DNA form, the CDR3 reads TGTGCCAGCAGTTACAGGACCCAAGGGAGTGAAGCTTTCTTT. It encodes CASSYRTQGSEAFF.